This T cell receptor beta chain is from a study of blood T cell repertoires in COVID-19. Only in-frame clones appear in the TCRdb table, and some are missing; sequencing was by immunoSEQ multiplex PCR. This table holds 180,000 or so clones, around 83% found once. The V segment lost 4 bases and the J segment 3 bases; nucleotides outside the gene matches: 14. The V gene's germline CDR1 is SGHTA and CDR2 FQGTGA. This CDR3 is built from 18 residues. The V and J genes are TRBV7-3 and TRBJ2-2; TRBD1 aligns across 7 bases. This clonotype originated in a man in his forties or fifties who had recovered from COVID-19. The material sequenced was PBMCs or T cells enriched from blood (not recorded which). The chain's CDR3 is CASSSGLLGTDYTGELFF. Here the CDR3 DNA reads TGTGCCAGCAGCTCCGGACTGTTAGGGACAGATTACACCGGGGAGCTGTTTTTT.